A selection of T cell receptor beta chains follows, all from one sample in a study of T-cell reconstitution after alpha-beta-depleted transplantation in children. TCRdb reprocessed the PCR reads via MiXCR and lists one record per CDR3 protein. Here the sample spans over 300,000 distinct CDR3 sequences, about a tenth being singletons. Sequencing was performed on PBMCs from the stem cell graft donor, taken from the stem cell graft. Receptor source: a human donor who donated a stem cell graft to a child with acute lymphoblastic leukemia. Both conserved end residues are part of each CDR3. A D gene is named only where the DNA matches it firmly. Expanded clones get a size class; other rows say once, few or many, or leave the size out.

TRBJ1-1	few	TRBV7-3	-	CASSSVACAFF	TGTGCCAGCAGCTCCGTGGCTTGCGCTTTCTTT
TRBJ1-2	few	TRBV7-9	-	CASSLESDGGHGYTF	TGTGCCAGCAGCTTAGAGAGCGACGGGGGTCATGGCTACACCTTC
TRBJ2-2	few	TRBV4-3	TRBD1	CASSQDLVGGYTGELFF	TGCGCCAGCAGCCAAGATCTTGTAGGGGGCTACACCGGGGAGCTGTTTTTT
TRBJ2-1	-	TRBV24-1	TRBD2	CATAPAGGVYNEQFF	TGTGCCACAGCCCCGGCGGGGGGAGTCTACAATGAGCAGTTCTTC
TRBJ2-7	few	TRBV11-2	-	CASSLRDLRPGQVPHGQYF	TGTGCCAGCAGCTTGAGGGATCTACGGCCGGGACAAGTCCCCCATGGGCAGTACTTC
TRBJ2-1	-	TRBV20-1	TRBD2	CSAGRDYANEQFF	TGCAGTGCCGGGCGGGACTACGCAAATGAGCAGTTCTTC
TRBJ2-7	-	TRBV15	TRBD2	CATSIFGSAGGSYEQYF	TGTGCCACCAGCATCTTCGGCTCGGCGGGGGGATCCTACGAGCAGTACTTC
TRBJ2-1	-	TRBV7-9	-	CASSSRLGTYNEQFF	TGTGCCAGCAGCTCTCGACTAGGAACCTACAATGAGCAGTTCTTC
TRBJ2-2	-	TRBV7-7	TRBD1	CASSSNRGSGELFF	TGTGCTAGCAGCTCGAACAGGGGTTCCGGGGAGCTGTTTTTT
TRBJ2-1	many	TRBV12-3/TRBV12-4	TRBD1	CASSPDRGGSYNEQFF	TGTGCCAGCAGTCCGGACAGGGGGGGCTCCTACAATGAGCAGTTCTTC
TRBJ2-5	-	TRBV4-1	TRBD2	CASSQNPGLEETQYF	TGCGCCAGCAGCCAAAACCCGGGACTAGAAGAGACCCAGTACTTC
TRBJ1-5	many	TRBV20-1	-	CSASEGPPSMPQHF	TGCAGTGCTAGCGAGGGCCCTCCCTCGATGCCCCAGCATTTT
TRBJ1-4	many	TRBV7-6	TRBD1	CASSSAGTGGEKLFF	TGTGCCAGCAGCTCCGCCGGGACAGGGGGAGAAAAACTGTTTTTT
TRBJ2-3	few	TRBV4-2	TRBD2	CASSQDWGGRAGDTQYF	TGTGCCAGCAGCCAAGATTGGGGTGGGAGGGCCGGAGATACGCAGTATTTT
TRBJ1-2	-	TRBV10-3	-	CAISGTGSYTF	TGTGCCATCAGCGGGACGGGAAGCTACACCTTC
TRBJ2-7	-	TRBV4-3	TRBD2	CASSQDWTSDSYEQYF	TGCGCCAGCAGCCAGGACTGGACTAGCGATTCCTACGAGCAGTACTTC
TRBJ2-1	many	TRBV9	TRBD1	CASSIRTGLGVEQFF	TGTGCCAGCAGCATTCGGACAGGCCTGGGAGTTGAGCAGTTCTTC
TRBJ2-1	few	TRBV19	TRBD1	CASSSLPRGLSYNEQFF	TGTGCCAGTAGCTCCCTTCCAAGGGGGCTAAGCTACAATGAGCAGTTCTTC
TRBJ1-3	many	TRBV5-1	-	CASSLGDGSGNTIYF	TGCGCCAGCAGCTTGGGGGACGGCTCTGGAAACACCATATATTTT
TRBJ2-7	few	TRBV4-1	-	CASSQEQGGDRAYEQYF	TGCGCCAGCAGCCAAGAACAGGGAGGAGACAGAGCCTACGAGCAGTACTTC
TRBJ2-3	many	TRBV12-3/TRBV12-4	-	CASTGRGLTDTQYF	TGTGCCAGCACTGGGCGGGGGCTAACAGATACGCAGTATTTT
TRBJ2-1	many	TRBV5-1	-	CASSLLRGAINEQFF	TGCGCCAGCAGCTTGTTACGGGGTGCTATCAATGAGCAGTTCTTC
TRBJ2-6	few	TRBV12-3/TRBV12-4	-	CASSLFPSGANVLTF	TGTGCCAGCAGTTTATTCCCCTCTGGGGCCAACGTCCTGACTTTC
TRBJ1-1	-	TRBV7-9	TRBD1	CASSLDRGGSDTEAFF	TGTGCCAGCAGCCTGGACAGGGGAGGGAGTGACACTGAAGCTTTCTTT